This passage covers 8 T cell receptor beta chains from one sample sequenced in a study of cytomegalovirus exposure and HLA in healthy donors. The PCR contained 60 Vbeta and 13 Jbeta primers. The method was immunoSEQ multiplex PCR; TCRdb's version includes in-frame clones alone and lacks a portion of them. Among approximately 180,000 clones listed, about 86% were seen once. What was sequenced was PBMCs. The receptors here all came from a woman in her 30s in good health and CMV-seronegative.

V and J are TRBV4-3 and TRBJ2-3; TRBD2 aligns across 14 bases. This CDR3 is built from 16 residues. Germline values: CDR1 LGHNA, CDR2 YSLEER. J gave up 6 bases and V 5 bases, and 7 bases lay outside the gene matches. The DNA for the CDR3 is TGCGCCAGCAGCACCGGACTAGCGGGGGGCGGGGATACGCAGTATTTT. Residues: CASSTGLAGGGDTQYF.

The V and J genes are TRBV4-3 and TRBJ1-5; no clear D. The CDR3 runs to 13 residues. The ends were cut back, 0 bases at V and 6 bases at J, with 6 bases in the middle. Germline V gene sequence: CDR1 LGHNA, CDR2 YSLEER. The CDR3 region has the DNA TGCGCCAGCAGCCAAGATGCCGGTCAGCCCCAGCATTTT. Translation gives CASSQDAGQPQHF.

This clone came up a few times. Written as DNA, the CDR3 is TGCGCCAGCAGCCCGTCGACAGGGTCGACTTCACCCCTCCACTTT. Its translation: CASSPSTGSTSPLHF. The chain carries TRBV4-3 and TRBJ1-6; 7 nucleotides line up with TRBD1. Unmatched junction bases numbered 9, after V lost 4 bases and J lost 9 bases. Per germline, CDR1 LGHNA and CDR2 YSLEER. The CDR3 spans 15 residues.

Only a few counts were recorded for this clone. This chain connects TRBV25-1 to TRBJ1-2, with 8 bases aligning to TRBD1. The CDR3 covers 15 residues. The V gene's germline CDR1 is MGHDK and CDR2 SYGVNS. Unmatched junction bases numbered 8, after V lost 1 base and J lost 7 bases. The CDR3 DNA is TGTGCCAGCAGTGAATTGGGCAGGGGGCTTGTTGGCTACACCTTC. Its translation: CASSELGRGLVGYTF.

The CDR3 nucleotides read TGTGCCATCAGTGAGTCGGGAGGGTGGAGTCAGCCCCAGCATTTT. Its translation is CAISESGGWSQPQHF. The genes are TRBV10-3 and TRBJ1-5; no definite D call. Germline V gene lookup returns CDR1 ENHRY and CDR2 SYGVKD. There are 15 residues in the CDR3. V dropped 0 bases and J dropped 6 bases, with 12 bases sitting between them.

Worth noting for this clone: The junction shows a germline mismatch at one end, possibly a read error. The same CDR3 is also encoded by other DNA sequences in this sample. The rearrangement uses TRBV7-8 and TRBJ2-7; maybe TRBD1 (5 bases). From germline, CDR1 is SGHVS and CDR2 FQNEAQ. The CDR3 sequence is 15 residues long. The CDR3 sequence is CASSLVGVPSYEQYF. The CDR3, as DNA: TGCGCCAGCAGCTTAGTAGGGGTCCCCTCCTACGAGCAGTACTTC.

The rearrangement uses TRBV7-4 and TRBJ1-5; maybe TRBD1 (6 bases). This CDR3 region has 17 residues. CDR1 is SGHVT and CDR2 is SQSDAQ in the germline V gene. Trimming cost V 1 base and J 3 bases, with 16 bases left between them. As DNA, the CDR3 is TGTGCCAGCAGCTTAGGTGTAGTCAGGGGAAACAATCAGCCCCAGCATTTT. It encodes CASSLGVVRGNNQPQHF.

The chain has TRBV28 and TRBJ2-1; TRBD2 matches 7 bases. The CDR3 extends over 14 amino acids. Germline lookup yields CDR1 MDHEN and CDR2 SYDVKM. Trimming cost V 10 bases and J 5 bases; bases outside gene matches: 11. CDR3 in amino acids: CATIVGGRNNEQFF. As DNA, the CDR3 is TGTGCCACCATAGTGGGCGGGAGAAACAATGAGCAGTTCTTC.